This T cell receptor (beta chain) was documented in a study of radiation and T cells in renal cell carcinoma. Note on this clone: At one end, the junction sequence differs from germline, possibly due to a read error.

The treatment: 15 Gy SBRT to primary tumor, nephrectomy 4 weeks later. CDR3 size: 16 residues. CDR1 is LNHDA and CDR2 is SQIVND in the germline V gene (reference sequence). Assay used: immunoSEQ multiplex PCR; TCRdb lists only in-frame clones, some missing. The repertoire holds nearly 20,000 clones, with 50% to 65% as singletons. The V call is TRBV19, the J call TRBJ2-1, with 12 bases lining up with TRBD1. The sequence derives from a woman in her 70s with renal cell carcinoma. This specimen consisted of tumor tissue, obtained from a patient whose treatment included radiotherapy and nephrectomy. CDR3 sequence: CASSLDPGQGAREQFF. The DNA of the CDR3 is TGTGCCAGTAGTTTAGATCCGGGACAGGGGGCTAGGGAGCAGTTCTTC.